The next 10 T cell receptor beta chains were all read from a single sample in a study of cytomegalovirus exposure and HLA in healthy donors (dated by TCRdb to about 2017). Library preparation employed the immunoSEQ multiplex PCR assay. A mixture of 60 forward primers for TCR Vbeta segments and 13 reverse primers for TCR Jbeta segments was used in the multiplex PCR. TCRdb took this table from immuneACCESS and kept in-frame rearrangements with V and J called. Such tables lack part of the clones; where checked against another copy, unresolved V genes explain under half of the gap, and the rest is unexplained. Recorded for this sample are some 130,000 clones; 70% to 80% of them occurred a single time. The top ten hold approximately 1.5% of the sample. Source material: PBMCs. The receptor source for this set is a female donor in good health and CMV-seronegative.

The table lists this clone with a few counts. The J gene is TRBJ1-4, the V gene TRBV2, with D tentatively TRBD1 (6 bases). Germline loops: CDR1 SNHLY, CDR2 FYNNEI. The V end was cut by 4 bases, the J end by 8 bases, with 11 bases between. There are 13 residues in the CDR3. The CDR3 nucleotides are TGTGCCAGCAGTGTTAGGGGGGGCGAAAAACTGTTTTTT. This sequence encodes CASSVRGGEKLFF.

This sequence joins TRBV5-6 and TRBJ2-1; perhaps TRBD2 as D (6 bases). The V end was cut by 1 base, the J end by 2 bases, with 13 bases between. Germline lookup yields CDR1 SGHDT and CDR2 YYEEEE. The CDR3 spans 16 residues. CDR3 in amino acids: CASSLKGSGTYNEQFF. CDR3 DNA sequence: TGTGCCAGCAGCTTGAAGGGTAGCGGAACCTACAATGAGCAGTTCTTC.

This clone appeared once. This chain joins TRBV27 and TRBJ2-3, with D maybe TRBD2 (6 bases). The germline CDR1 and CDR2 sequences are MNHEY and SMNVEV (reference sequence). This CDR3 is built from 15 residues. Trimming took off 0 bases at V and 1 base at J, with 8 bases between the two ends. The CDR3 spells CASSLSLAGTDTQYF. The DNA of the CDR3 is TGTGCCAGCAGTTTATCTTTAGCGGGCACAGATACGCAGTATTTT.

The chain recombines TRBV7-2 with TRBJ2-1; D possibly corresponds to TRBD1 (6 bases). There are 16 residues in the CDR3. Germline loops: CDR1 SGHTA, CDR2 FQGNSA. The V end was cut by 1 base, the J end by 3 bases, with 13 bases between. CDR3 loop: CASSLDREFIYNEQFF. The CDR3 DNA is TGTGCCAGCAGCTTAGACAGGGAATTTATCTACAATGAGCAGTTCTTC.

V is TRBV6-1 and J is TRBJ1-1; D is ambiguous. Germline lookup yields CDR1 MNHNS and CDR2 SASEGT. The V end lost 8 bases, the J end lost 4 bases, and 20 bases lay between the germline ends. The CDR3 length is 15 residues. CDR3: CASASRRGSATEAFF. CDR3 coding DNA: TGTGCCAGCGCCAGTAGGAGAGGGTCGGCCACTGAAGCTTTCTTT.

The chain couples TRBV19 to TRBJ1-5; perhaps TRBD1 as D (5 bases). Germline CDR1 and CDR2: LNHDA and SQIVND (reference sequence). CDR3 length: 16 residues. V shed 5 bases and J shed 4 bases, with 18 bases lying between them. DNA of the CDR3: TGTGCCAGTAGTGCCCGGACAACCCGTCGGAATCAGCCCCAGCATTTT. It yields the protein CASSARTTRRNQPQHF.

This clone was seen just once. The chain employs TRBV2 and TRBJ1-5; D is possibly TRBD1 (5 bases). Germline CDR1 SNHLY, CDR2 FYNNEI. Trimming shortened V by 7 bases and J by 5 bases, and 15 bases separated the two germline ends. This CDR3 spans 14 amino acids. The CDR3 loop is CASTEVGTHQPQHF. CDR3 DNA sequence: TGTGCCAGCACCGAGGTAGGGACTCATCAGCCCCAGCATTTT.

The chain links TRBV5-6 to TRBJ2-7; TRBD2 matches at 7 bases. Trimming cost V 1 base and J 2 bases; bases outside gene matches: 12. Germline lookup yields CDR1 SGHDT and CDR2 YYEEEE. The CDR3 has 17 amino acids. The CDR3 loop reads CASSLLWSGEGPYEQYF. For the CDR3, the DNA is TGTGCCAGCAGCTTGCTGTGGTCGGGGGAGGGTCCCTACGAGCAGTACTTC.

The gene calls are TRBV7-3 and TRBJ1-2; D remains ambiguous. In germline, CDR1 is SGHTA, CDR2 FQGTGA. Trimming left V 3 bases short and J 1 base short, with 6 bases between. This CDR3 is 13 amino acids long. The CDR3 region has the DNA TGTGCCAGCAGCTTCGGGAATAACTATGGCTACACCTTC. This encodes CASSFGNNYGYTF.

The chain carries TRBV28 and TRBJ2-4, with TRBD1 identical over 8 bases. The V segment lost 3 bases and the J segment 0 bases; nucleotides outside the gene matches: 4. The CDR3 is 16 residues long. CDR1 and CDR2 from the germline V gene are MDHEN and SYDVKM. In DNA form, the CDR3 reads TGTGCCAGCAGTTTGTGGGACAGGCTAGCCAAAAACATTCAGTACTTC. Protein sequence: CASSLWDRLAKNIQYF.